This T cell receptor beta chain was obtained from a study of CD8 T cells in ankylosing spondylitis (dated by TCRdb to 2017 to 2019). The study in broad terms: T cell receptor beta repertoires were profiled in healthy donors and ankylosing spondylitis patients so that disease-linked TCR variants could be found. In total, the full study cohort was made up of 95 to 110 healthy donors and 25 ankylosing spondylitis patients. Peripheral blood was sampled, and synovial fluid was additionally collected from ankylosing spondylitis patients.

V and J are truncated by 2 bases and 5 bases respectively, leaving an intervening sequence of 16 bases. Spanning cysteine to phenylalanine, the CDR3 consists of 15 amino acids. Left in the record is the CDR3 DNA by itself, 45 bases read in frame from the first base. CDR1 and CDR2 were assigned from the germline V gene as SGHRS and YFSETQ. In its sample, this clonotype was seen many times. Which antigen it targets is not known. Base quality data are lacking; no much larger clone is found one base away. The instrument was an Illumina HiSeq 2500. Quantitative 5'-RACE with molecular barcodes was used to prepare TCR beta libraries. Processing in the source paper ran as follows. To identify disease-linked TCR variants, a new computational method was used, one built on a probabilistic model of VDJ rearrangement. TCRdb reprocessing: public reads trimmed at Q25 with fastp, clones called with MiXCR, in-frame beta chains kept. Every distinct CDR3 protein forms one entry, paired with its most common genes and DNA. The V and J calls shown here were made by TCRdb, not taken from the authors' results. The sample data list about 130,000 distinct CDR3 sequences, and 7% of these were observed just once. The ten largest clonotypes hold more than 9% of the sample.

Overall results and qualifications from the work: A TCR beta motif of eight highly homologous amino acid variants appeared characteristic of blood from ankylosing spondylitis patients. Significant enrichment of the disease-linked clones was reported in matched synovial fluid samples from ankylosing spondylitis patients. Some of the motif variants had been reported before in the synovial fluid and blood of reactive arthritis patients, a finding that suggests common disease-initiation mechanisms. The disease-linked clones had a CD8+ phenotype and were found at relatively low frequencies in peripheral blood.

The sequence derives from a male donor with ankylosing spondylitis or in good health (not recorded which). Recombination linked TRBV5-1 to TRBJ1-1; no D gene is confidently identified. Sequencing was performed on blood, either unsorted or a sorted T cell fraction (not recorded which). The DNA is TGCGCCAGCAGCTTTGGTGAGGGCGCCGGTACTGAAGCTTTCTTT. Its coded protein is CASSFGEGAGTEAFF.